This T cell receptor (beta chain) was observed in a study of CD8+ T cells in alopecia areata. Study-wide results and limits: Relative to mice, TCR sharing across patients was less clear, a difference possibly HLA-related. Higher clonality was seen in lesional scalp than in normal scalp, especially in alopecia totalis/universalis.

Sorting separated CD4+ and CD8+ T cells out of PBMCs. This clone was counted a single time. The antigen is unknown. Sequencing templates came from extracted RNA that was reverse transcribed into cDNA. Produced via immunoSEQ multiplex PCR; TCRdb's table is partial and in-frame only. The sample records about 150,000 clones, 55% being singletons. The germline V gene has CDR1 LGHNA and CDR2 YNFKEQ. CDR3 size: 15 residues. V was pared by 1 base and J by 4 bases, with 13 bases between. The source material was CD4+ T cells sorted from blood. The TCR sequence derives from a human donor in good health. This chain joins TRBV4-2 and TRBJ2-5; D unresolved. CDR3 DNA: TGTGCCAGCAGCCAAGTTCTGGCCTCAGGAGAGACCCAGTACTTC. It specifies CASSQVLASGETQYF.